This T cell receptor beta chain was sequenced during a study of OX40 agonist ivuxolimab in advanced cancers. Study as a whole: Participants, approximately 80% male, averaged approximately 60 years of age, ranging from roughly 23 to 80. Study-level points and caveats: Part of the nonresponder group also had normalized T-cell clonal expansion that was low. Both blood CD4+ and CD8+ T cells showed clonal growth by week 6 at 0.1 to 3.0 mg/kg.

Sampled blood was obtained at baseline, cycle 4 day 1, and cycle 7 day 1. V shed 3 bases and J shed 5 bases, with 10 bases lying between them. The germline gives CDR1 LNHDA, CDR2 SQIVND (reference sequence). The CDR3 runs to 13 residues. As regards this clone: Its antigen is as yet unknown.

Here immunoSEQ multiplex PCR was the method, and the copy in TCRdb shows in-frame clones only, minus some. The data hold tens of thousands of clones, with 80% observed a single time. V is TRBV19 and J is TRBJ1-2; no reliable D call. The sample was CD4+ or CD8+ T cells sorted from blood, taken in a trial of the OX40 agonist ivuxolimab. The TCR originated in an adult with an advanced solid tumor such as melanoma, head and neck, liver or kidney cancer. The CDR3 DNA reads TGTGCCAGTAGTATGGAGGGATGGTATGGCTACACCTTC. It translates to CASSMEGWYGYTF.